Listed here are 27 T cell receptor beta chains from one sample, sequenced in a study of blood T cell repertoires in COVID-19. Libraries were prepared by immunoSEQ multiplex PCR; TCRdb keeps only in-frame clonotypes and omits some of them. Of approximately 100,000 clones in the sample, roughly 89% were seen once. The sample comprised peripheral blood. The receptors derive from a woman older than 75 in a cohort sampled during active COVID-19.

CDR3 coding DNA: TGTGCCAGCAGTTACTCCAGCGGGGGGAGCTCCTACGAGCAGTACTTC. Translating gives CASSYSSGGSSYEQYF. The V and J genes are TRBV6-5 and TRBJ2-7; 9 bases align to TRBD2. The CDR3 is 16 amino acids. Germline V gives CDR1 MNHEY, CDR2 SVGAGI. V dropped 0 bases and J dropped 0; count of bases not matched to a gene: 3.

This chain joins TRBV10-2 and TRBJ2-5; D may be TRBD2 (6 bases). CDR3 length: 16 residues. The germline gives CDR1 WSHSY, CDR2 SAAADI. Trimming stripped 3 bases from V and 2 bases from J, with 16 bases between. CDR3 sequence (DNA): TGCGCCAGCAGTGAAAACGGGGGACGGGCACAAGAGACCCAGTACTTC. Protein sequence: CASSENGGRAQETQYF.

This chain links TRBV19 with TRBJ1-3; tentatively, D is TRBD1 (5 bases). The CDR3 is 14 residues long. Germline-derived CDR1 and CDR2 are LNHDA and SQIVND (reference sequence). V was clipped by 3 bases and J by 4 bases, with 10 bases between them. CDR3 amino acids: CASSIDRGGNTIYF. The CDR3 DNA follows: TGTGCCAGTAGTATCGACAGAGGAGGAAACACCATATATTTT.

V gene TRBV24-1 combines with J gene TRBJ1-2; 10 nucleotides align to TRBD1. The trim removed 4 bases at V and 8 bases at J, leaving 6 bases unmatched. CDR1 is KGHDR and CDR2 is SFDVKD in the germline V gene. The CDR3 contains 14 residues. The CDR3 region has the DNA TGTGCCACCAGTGACGGGACAGGGGATACCGGCTACACCTTC. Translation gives CATSDGTGDTGYTF.

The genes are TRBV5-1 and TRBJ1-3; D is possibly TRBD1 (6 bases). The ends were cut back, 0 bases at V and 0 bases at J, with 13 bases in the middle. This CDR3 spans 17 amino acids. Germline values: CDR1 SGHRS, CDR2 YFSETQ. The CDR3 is CASSLVGGELSGNTIYF. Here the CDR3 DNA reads TGCGCCAGCAGCTTGGTAGGGGGGGAGCTCTCTGGAAACACCATATATTTT.

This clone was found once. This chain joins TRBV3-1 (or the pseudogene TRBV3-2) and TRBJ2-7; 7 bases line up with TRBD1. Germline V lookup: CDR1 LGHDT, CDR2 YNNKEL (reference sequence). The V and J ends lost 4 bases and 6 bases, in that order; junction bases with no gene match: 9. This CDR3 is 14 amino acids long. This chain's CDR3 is CASSLPTKGAEQYF. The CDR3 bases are TGTGCCAGCAGCCTGCCAACTAAGGGGGCCGAGCAGTACTTC.

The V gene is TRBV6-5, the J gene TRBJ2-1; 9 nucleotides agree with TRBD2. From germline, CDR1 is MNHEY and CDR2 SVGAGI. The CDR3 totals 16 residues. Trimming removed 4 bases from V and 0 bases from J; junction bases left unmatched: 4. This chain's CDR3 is CASSSQAGGSYNEQFF. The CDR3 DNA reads TGTGCCAGCAGTTCTCAAGCGGGGGGCTCCTACAATGAGCAGTTCTTC.

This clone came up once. This chain's CDR3 is CASSLVLWSVAGEGDTQYF. CDR3 nucleotides: TGCGCCAGCAGCTTGGTGCTTTGGTCCGTCGCGGGAGAGGGAGATACGCAGTATTTT. The chain recombines TRBV5-1 with TRBJ2-3; 7 bases are a match to TRBD2. J lost 5 bases, V lost 0 bases, and 18 bases had no gene match. Per germline, CDR1 SGHRS and CDR2 YFSETQ. CDR3 length equals 19 residues.

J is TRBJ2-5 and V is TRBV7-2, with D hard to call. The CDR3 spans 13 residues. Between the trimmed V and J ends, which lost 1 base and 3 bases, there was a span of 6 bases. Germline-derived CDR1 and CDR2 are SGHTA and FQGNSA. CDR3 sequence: CASSLEIKETQYF. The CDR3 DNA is TGTGCCAGCAGCTTAGAAATCAAAGAGACCCAGTACTTC.

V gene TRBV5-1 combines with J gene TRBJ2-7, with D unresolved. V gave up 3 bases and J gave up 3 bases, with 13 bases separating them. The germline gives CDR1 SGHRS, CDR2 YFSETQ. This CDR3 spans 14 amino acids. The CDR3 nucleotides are TGCGCCAGCAGCTCAGCCCGGGTAAACTACGAGCAGTACTTC. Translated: CASSSARVNYEQYF.

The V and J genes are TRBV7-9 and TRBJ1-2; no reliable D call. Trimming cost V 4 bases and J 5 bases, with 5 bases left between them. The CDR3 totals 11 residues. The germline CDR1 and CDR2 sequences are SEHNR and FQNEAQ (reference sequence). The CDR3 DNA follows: TGTGCCAGCAGCTCGACTTATGGCTACACCTTC. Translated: CASSSTYGYTF. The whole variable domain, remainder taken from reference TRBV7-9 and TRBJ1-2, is DTGVSQNPRHKITKRGQNVTFRCDPISEHNRLYWYRQTLGQGPEFLTYFQNEAQLEKSRLLSDRFSAERPKGSFSTLEIQRTEQGDSAMYLCASSSTYGYTFGSGTRLTVV.

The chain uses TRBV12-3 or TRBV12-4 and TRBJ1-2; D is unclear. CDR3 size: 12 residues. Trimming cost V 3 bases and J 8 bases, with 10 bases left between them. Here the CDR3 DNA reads TGTGCCAGCAGTTTTGGTGGAGGCGGCTACACCTTC. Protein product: CASSFGGGGYTF.

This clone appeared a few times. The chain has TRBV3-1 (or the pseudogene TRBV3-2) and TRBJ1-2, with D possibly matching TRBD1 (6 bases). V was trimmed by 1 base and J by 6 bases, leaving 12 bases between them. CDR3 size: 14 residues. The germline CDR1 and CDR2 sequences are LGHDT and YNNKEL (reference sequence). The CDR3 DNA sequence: TGTGCCAGCAGCCAAGGACAGGCGTCGGATGGCTACACCTTC. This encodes CASSQGQASDGYTF.

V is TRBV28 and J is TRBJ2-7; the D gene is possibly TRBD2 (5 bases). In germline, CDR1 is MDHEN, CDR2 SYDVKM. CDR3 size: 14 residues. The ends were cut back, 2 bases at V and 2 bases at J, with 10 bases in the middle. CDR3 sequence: CASSLPGLAYEQYF. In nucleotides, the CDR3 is TGTGCCAGCAGTTTACCGGGATTGGCCTACGAGCAGTACTTC.

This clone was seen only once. CDR3 sequence (DNA): TGTGCCAGTAGTATTCAGGCAGGGTCGAGCCAGCCCCAGCATTTT. It is translated as CASSIQAGSSQPQHF. The chain links TRBV19 to TRBJ1-5; weak D call: TRBD1 (5 bases). The CDR3 runs 15 residues. Trimming left V 3 bases short and J 7 bases short, with 16 bases between. CDR1 LNHDA and CDR2 SQIVND come from the germline V gene (reference sequence). Full variable domain (outside the CDR3, taken from reference TRBV19 and TRBJ1-5): DGGITQSPKYLFRKEGQNVTLSCEQNLNHDAMYWYRQDPGQGLRLIYYSQIVNDFQKGDIAEGYSVSREKKESFPLTVTSAQKNPTAFYLCASSIQAGSSQPQHFGDGTRLSIL.

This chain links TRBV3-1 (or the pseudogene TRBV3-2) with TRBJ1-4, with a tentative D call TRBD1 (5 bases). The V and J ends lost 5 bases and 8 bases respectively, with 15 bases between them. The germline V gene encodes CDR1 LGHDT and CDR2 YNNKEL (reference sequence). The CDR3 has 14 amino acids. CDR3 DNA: TGTGCCAGCAGCGAAGTAGGGGCTTTCGAAAAACTGTTTTTT. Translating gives CASSEVGAFEKLFF.

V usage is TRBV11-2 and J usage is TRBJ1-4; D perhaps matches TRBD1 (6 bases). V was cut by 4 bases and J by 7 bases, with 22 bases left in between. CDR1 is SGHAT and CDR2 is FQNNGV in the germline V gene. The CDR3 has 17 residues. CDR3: CASSSRLAQGSGEKLFF. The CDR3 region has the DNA TGTGCCAGCAGCTCCAGATTAGCGCAGGGGTCGGGTGAAAAACTGTTTTTT. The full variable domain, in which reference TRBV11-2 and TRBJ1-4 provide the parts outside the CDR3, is EAGVAQSPRYKIIEKRQSVAFWCNPISGHATLYWYQQILGQGPKLLIQFQNNGVVDDSQLPKDRFSAERLKGVDSTLKIQPAKLEDSAVYLCASSSRLAQGSGEKLFFGSGTQLSVL.

The CDR3 region is CASKGGGTDTQYF. The DNA of the CDR3 is TGTGCCAGCAAAGGGGGCGGGACAGATACGCAGTATTTT. The chain recombines TRBV28 with TRBJ2-3, with 7 nucleotides matching TRBD1. J was trimmed by 3 bases and V by 7 bases; bases with no gene match: 4. The CDR3 covers 13 residues. Germline CDR1 and CDR2: MDHEN and SYDVKM.

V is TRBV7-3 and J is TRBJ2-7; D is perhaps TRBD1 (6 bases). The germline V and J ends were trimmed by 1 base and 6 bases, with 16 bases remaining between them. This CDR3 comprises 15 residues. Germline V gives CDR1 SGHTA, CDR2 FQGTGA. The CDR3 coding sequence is TGTGCCAGCAGCTTAAGGGGACAAGGTCTCTGCGAGCAGTACTTC. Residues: CASSLRGQGLCEQYF.

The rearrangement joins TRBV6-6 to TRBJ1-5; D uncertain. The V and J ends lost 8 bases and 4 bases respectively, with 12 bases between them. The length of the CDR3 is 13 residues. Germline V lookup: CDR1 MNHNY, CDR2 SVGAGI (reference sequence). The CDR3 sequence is CASEDSTNQPQHF. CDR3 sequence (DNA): TGTGCCAGCGAGGACTCTACGAATCAGCCCCAGCATTTT.

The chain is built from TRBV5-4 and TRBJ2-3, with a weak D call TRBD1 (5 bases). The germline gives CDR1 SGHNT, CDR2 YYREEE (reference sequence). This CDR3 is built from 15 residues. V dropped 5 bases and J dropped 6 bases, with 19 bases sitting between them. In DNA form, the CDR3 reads TGTGCCAGCAGAGCAGGGTCCCCCCTTTTGGATACGCAGTATTTT. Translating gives CASRAGSPLLDTQYF.

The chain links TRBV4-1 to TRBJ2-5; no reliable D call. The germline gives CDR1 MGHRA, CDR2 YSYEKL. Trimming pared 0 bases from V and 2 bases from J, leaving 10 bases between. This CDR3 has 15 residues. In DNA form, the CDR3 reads TGCGCCAGCAGCCAAGAGCTCTTGGCTCAAGAGACCCAGTACTTC. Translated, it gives CASSQELLAQETQYF.

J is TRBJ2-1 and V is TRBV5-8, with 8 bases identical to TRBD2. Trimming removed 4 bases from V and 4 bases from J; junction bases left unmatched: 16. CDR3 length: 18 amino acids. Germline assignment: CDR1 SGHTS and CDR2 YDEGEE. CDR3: CASSPSPITSGSYNEQFF. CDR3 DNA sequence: TGTGCCAGCAGCCCCTCCCCTATAACTAGCGGATCTTACAATGAGCAGTTCTTC.

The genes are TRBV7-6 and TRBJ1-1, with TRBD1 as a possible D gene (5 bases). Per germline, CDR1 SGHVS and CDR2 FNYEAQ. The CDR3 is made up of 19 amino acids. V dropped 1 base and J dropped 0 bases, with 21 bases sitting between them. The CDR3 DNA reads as TGTGCCAGCAGCTTAGTAGCTATAAGGGGCCGGGCCATGAACACTGAAGCTTTCTTT. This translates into CASSLVAIRGRAMNTEAFF.

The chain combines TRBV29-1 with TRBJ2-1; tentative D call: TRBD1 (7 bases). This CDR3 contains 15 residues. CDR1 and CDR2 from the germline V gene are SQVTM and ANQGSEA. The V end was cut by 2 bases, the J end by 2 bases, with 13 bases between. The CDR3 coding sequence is TGCAGCGTTGAACAAGGGGGCGGGACCTACAATGAGCAGTTCTTC. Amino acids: CSVEQGGGTYNEQFF.

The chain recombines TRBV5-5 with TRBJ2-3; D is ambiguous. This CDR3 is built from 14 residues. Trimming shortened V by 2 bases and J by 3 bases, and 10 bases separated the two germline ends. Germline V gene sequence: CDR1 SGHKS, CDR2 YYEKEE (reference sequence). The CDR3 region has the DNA TGTGCCAGCAGCTTTCCGCAGGCTACAGATACGCAGTATTTT. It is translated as CASSFPQATDTQYF.

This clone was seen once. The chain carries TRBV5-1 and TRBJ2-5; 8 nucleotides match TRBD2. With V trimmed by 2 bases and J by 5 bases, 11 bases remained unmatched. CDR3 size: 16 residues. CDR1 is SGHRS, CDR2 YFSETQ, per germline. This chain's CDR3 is CASSFHGLAPEETQYF. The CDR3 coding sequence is TGCGCCAGCAGCTTCCACGGACTAGCTCCGGAGGAGACCCAGTACTTC.